This record covers a single T cell receptor (beta chain). The record originates from a study of blood T cell repertoires in COVID-19. Produced via immunoSEQ multiplex PCR; TCRdb's table is partial and in-frame only. The sample shows hundreds of thousands of clones, 88% of them seen only once. V was pared by 1 base and J by 1 base, with 4 bases between. The CDR3 length is 13 residues. Germline V gene data show CDR1 as SGHTA and CDR2 as FQGTGA. Cohort 3 recovery required two negative PCRs, clearance, or symptom resolution. This TCR was sampled from a woman in her 30s who had recovered from COVID-19. The rearrangement joins TRBV7-3 to TRBJ2-5; D not resolved. The sample was PBMCs or T cells enriched from blood (not recorded which). The CDR3 is CASSLNSQETQYF. CDR3 DNA sequence: TGTGCCAGCAGCTTAAACAGCCAAGAGACCCAGTACTTC.